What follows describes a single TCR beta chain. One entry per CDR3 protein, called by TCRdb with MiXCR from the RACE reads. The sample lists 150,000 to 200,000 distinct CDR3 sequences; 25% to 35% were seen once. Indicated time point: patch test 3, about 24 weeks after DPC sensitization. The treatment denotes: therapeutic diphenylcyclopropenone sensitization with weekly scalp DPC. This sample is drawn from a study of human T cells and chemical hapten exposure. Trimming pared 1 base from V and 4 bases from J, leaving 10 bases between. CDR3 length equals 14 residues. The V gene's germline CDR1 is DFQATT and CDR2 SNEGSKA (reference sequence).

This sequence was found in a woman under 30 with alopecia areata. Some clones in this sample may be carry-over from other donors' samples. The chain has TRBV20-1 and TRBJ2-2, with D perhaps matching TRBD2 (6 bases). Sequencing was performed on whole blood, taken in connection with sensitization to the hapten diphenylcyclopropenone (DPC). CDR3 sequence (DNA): TGCAGTGCTAGAGGGGGGGTTGGCACCGGGGAGCTGTTTTTT. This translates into CSARGGVGTGELFF.